This TCR beta chain was documented in a study of blood T cell repertoires in COVID-19. The protocol was immunoSEQ multiplex PCR, while the TCRdb copy is restricted to in-frame clones and leaves out a portion. This sample has over 300,000 clones, with 70% to 90% found just once. V lost 4 bases and J lost 2; bases outside the gene matches: 6. The CDR3 length is 15 residues. Germline lookup yields CDR1 LNHNV and CDR2 YYDKDF (reference sequence). This clone turned up a few times. The TCR sequence derives from a woman aged 25 to 39 who had recovered from COVID-19. Sequenced: PBMCs or T cells enriched from blood (not recorded which). V usage is TRBV15 and J usage is TRBJ1-1, with 8 bases that match TRBD1. The CDR3 DNA reads TGTGCCACCAGCACAGGGGGCGCGAGCAACACTGAAGCTTTCTTT. It encodes CATSTGGASNTEAFF.